This record concerns one TCR beta chain sequence. The antigen is unknown. These data are taken from a study of PD-1 blockade in classical Hodgkin lymphoma. Study-level background: Every 2 weeks, patients had 3 mg/kg nivolumab intravenously. Study-level results: At baseline, newly diagnosed patients reportedly showed less TCR diversity than healthy donors. In CD4+ cells, TCR diversity went up significantly by C4D1, but in CD8+ cells it did not.

The assay was immunoSEQ multiplex PCR, and TCRdb's table has in-frame clones only and misses some. The table lists approximately 50,000 clones, 88% of them singletons. CDR1 and CDR2 (germline): SEHNR, FQNEAQ (reference sequence). The CDR3 covers 12 residues. V was shortened by 5 bases and J by 5 bases, with 9 bases between the two germline ends. Exposure to brentuximab vedotin varied, and each patient had relapsed following autologous stem cell transplantation. J is TRBJ2-5 and V is TRBV7-9, with D uncertain. The sequenced sample was peripheral blood mononuclear cells (PBMCs), obtained before the second cycle of nivolumab. The receptor's source is a human donor with classical Hodgkin lymphoma. Written as DNA, the CDR3 is TGTGCCAGCAGCCCGGAGCTGGAGACCCAGTACTTC. This translates into CASSPELETQYF.